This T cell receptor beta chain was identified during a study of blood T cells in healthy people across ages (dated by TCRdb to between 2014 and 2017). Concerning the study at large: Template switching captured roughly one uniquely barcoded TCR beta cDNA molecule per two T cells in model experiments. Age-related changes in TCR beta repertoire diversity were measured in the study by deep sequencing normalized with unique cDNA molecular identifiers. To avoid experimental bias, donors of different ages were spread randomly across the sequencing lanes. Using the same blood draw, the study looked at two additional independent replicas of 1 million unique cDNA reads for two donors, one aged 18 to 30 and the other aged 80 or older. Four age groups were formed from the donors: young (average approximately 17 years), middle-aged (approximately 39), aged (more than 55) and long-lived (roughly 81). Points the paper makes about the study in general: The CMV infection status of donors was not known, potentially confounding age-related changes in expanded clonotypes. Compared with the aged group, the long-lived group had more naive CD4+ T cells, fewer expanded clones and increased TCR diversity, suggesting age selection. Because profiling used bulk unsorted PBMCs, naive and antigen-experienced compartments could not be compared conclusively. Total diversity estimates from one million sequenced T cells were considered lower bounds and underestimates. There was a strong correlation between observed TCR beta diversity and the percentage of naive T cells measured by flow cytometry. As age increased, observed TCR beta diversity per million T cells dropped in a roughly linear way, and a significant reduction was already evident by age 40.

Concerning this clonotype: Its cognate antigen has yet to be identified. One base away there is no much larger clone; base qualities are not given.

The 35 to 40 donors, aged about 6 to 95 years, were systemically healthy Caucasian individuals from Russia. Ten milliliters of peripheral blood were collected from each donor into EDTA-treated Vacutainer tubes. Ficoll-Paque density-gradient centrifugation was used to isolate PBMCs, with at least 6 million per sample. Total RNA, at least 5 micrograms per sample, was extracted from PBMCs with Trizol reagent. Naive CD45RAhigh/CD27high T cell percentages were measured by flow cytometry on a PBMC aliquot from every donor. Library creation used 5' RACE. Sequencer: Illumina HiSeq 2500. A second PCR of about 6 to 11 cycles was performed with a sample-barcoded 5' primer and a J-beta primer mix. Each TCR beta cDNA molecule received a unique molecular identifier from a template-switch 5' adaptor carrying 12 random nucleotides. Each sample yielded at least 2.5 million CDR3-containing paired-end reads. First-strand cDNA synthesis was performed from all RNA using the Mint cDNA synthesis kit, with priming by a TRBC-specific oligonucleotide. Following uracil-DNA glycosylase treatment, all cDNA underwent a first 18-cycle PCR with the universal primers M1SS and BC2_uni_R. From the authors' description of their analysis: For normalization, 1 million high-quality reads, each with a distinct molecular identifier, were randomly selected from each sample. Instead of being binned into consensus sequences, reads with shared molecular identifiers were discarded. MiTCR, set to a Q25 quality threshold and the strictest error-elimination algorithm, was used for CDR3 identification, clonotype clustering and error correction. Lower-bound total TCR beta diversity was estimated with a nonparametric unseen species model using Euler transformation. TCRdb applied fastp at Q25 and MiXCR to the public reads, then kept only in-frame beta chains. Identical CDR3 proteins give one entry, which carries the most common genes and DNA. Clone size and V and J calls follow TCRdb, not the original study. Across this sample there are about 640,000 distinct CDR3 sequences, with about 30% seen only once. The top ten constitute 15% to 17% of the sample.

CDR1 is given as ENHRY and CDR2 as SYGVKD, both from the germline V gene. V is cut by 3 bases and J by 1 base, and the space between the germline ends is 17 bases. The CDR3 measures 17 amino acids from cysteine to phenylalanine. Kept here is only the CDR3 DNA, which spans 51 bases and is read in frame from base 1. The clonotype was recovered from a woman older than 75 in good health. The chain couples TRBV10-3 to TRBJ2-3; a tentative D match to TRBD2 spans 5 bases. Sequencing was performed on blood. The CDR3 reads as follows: CAISEMAGLTGTDTQYF. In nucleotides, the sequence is TGTGCCATCAGTGAAATGGCAGGACTTACTGGCACAGATACGCAGTATTTT.